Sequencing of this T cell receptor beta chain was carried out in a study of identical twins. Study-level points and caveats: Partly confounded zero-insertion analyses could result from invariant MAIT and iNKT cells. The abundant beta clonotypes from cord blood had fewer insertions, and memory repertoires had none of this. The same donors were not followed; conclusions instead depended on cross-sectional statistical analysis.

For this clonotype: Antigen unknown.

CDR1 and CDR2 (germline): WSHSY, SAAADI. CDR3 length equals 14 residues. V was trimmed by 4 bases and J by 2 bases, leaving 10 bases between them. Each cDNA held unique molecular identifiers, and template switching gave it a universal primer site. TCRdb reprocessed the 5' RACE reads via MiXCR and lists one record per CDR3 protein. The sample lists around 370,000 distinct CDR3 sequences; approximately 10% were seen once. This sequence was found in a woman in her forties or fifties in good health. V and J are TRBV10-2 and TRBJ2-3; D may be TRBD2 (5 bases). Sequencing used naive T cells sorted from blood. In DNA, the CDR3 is TGCGCCAGCAGTGTTGGTAGCGTCACAGATACGCAGTATTTT. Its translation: CASSVGSVTDTQYF.